This TCR beta chain was retrieved from a study of beta chain features in type 1 diabetes. Study-level information: The number of sorted cells examined across all samples was roughly 100,000,000.

TCRB transcripts that were expressed got sequenced, as all of the isolated RNA had been reverse transcribed. Clones were sequenced by immunoSEQ multiplex PCR, and TCRdb holds only the in-frame ones, with some missing. Of about 240,000 clones listed, roughly 13% were seen once; the top ten hold roughly 0.019%. Concerning this clone: Its specificity is unknown.

Study findings and constraints: No resolution was reached here on whether HLA type influences TCRB rearrangement. TCRB CDR3 length was moderately but significantly reduced in all four CD4+ subsets of Type 1 diabetes patients.

Germline CDR1 LNHDA, CDR2 SQIVND (reference sequence). The CDR3 covers 16 residues. V lost 1 base, J lost 0 bases, and 11 bases lay in between. The chain carries TRBV19 and TRBJ2-3; D perhaps matches TRBD2 (5 bases). Source material: naive CD4+ T cells from blood. The origin of this receptor is a man aged 25-45 years with type 1 diabetes. The CDR3: CASSIAGGWSTDTQYF. The DNA for the CDR3 is TGTGCCAGTAGTATAGCGGGCGGGTGGAGCACAGATACGCAGTATTTT.